The 24 T cell receptor beta chains given below trace back to one sample, sequenced in a study of T cell responses to AZD1222 COVID-19 vaccine. This table comes from immunoSEQ multiplex PCR, and its TCRdb copy is limited to in-frame clones, with some not included. Here the sample spans tens of thousands of clones, about 83% being singletons. The material was peripheral blood, obtained on day 0 of AZD1222 vaccination. The receptors derive from an adult in good health.

By share, this clone ranks as medium-sized. The J gene is TRBJ2-7, the V gene TRBV27; D uncertain. Germline values: CDR1 MNHEY, CDR2 SMNVEV (reference sequence). This CDR3 is built from 12 residues. Trimming shortened V by 8 bases and J by 5 bases, and 13 bases separated the two germline ends. The CDR3 DNA sequence: TGTGCCAGCGGAGAAGCCTGGAACGAGCAGTACTTC. Amino acids: CASGEAWNEQYF.

This chain uses TRBV6-5 with TRBJ1-6, with D perhaps matching TRBD1 (6 bases). CDR3 size: 15 residues. V lost 0 bases, J lost 9 bases, and 12 bases lay in between. Germline CDR1 is MNHEY and CDR2 is SVGAGI. DNA for the CDR3: TGTGCCAGCAGTTACTCATGGGGGGCAGGTTCACCCCTCCACTTT. It encodes CASSYSWGAGSPLHF.

The V call is TRBV19, the J call TRBJ1-5; D is unclear. Germline assignment: CDR1 LNHDA and CDR2 SQIVND (reference sequence). The V and J ends lost 0 bases and 5 bases respectively, with 11 bases between them. The CDR3 consists of 15 residues. Here the CDR3 reads CASSIEIRVHQPQHF. CDR3 in DNA: TGTGCCAGTAGTATAGAGATTAGGGTCCATCAGCCCCAGCATTTT.

The chain carries TRBV14 and TRBJ2-3; TRBD2 aligns across 7 bases. The CDR3 sequence is 15 residues long. The germline CDR1 and CDR2 sequences are SGHDN and FVKESK. The V gene end was trimmed by 4 bases and the J gene end by 3 bases; junction bases not matched to a gene: 7. CDR3 protein: CASSRGWTRTDTQYF. The CDR3 bases are TGTGCCAGCAGCCGGGGATGGACTAGAACAGATACGCAGTATTTT.

This clone was observed a few times. The chain combines TRBV10-1 with TRBJ2-3, with TRBD1 as a possible D gene (6 bases). Trimming pared 4 bases from V and 5 bases from J, leaving 10 bases between. The CDR3 runs to 13 residues. CDR1 and CDR2 from the germline V gene are WNHNN and SYGVQD (reference sequence). As DNA, the CDR3 is TGCGCCAGCAGTGCCTCAGGGGAAGATACGCAGTATTTT. It is translated as CASSASGEDTQYF.

The gene calls are TRBV19 and TRBJ2-6; weak D call: TRBD2 (6 bases). This CDR3 region has 17 residues. The V end was cut by 6 bases, the J end by 0 bases, with 15 bases between. CDR1 is LNHDA and CDR2 is SQIVND in the germline V gene (reference sequence). CDR3 nucleotide sequence: TGTGCCAGTAGAGGGCGGGGAATCCTCTCTGGGGCCAACGTCCTGACTTTC. This encodes CASRGRGILSGANVLTF.

This chain links TRBV28 with TRBJ2-1; 10 bases match TRBD1. The V and J ends lost 10 bases and 12 bases, in that order; junction bases with no gene match: 15. Germline V lookup: CDR1 MDHEN, CDR2 SYDVKM. The CDR3 runs to 14 residues. The CDR3, as DNA: TGTGCCACCTCCGGGGGACAGGGGCCCCCCAGGCAGTTCTTC. Translation: CATSGGQGPPRQFF.

Only a few counts were recorded for this clone. The chain combines TRBV7-8 with TRBJ1-5, with 8 bases matching TRBD1. CDR3 size: 17 residues. Germline V lookup: CDR1 SGHVS, CDR2 FQNEAQ. The V gene end was trimmed by 5 bases and the J gene end by 0 bases; junction bases not matched to a gene: 9. DNA of the CDR3: TGTGCCAGCAGCCCCCGGGCAGGGGGCCTTAGCAATCAGCCCCAGCATTTT. Its translation: CASSPRAGGLSNQPQHF. Based on the CDR3 plus reference TRBV7-8 and TRBJ1-5, the full variable domain is GAGVSQSPRYKVAKRGQDVALRCDPISGHVSLFWYQQALGQGPEFLTYFQNEAQLDKSGLPSDRFFAERPEGSVSTLKIQRTQQEDSAVYLCASSPRAGGLSNQPQHFGDGTRLSIL.

In this sample, this clone turned up a few times. The genes are TRBV6-6 and TRBJ2-7, with D hard to call. V was cut by 8 bases and J by 1 base, with 12 bases left in between. Germline loops: CDR1 MNHNY, CDR2 SVGAGI (reference sequence). CDR3 length equals 13 residues. CDR3 coding DNA: TGTGCCAGCTCTCCGGAAGAGTCCTACGAGCAGTACTTC. Translating gives CASSPEESYEQYF.

The V call is TRBV14, the J call TRBJ2-7; D perhaps matches TRBD2 (5 bases). Trimming removed 0 bases at V and 6 bases at J, with 18 bases between. Germline V lookup: CDR1 SGHDN, CDR2 FVKESK. The length of the CDR3 is 16 residues. The CDR3 reads CASSQDRRLRSAEQYF. The CDR3 region has the DNA TGTGCCAGCAGCCAAGATCGGAGACTACGATCGGCCGAGCAGTACTTC.

In its sample, this clone was seen once. The chain combines TRBV28 with TRBJ1-4, with D perhaps matching TRBD1 (5 bases). This CDR3 is 15 amino acids long. Germline CDR1 reads MDHEN; CDR2 reads SYDVKM. V was pared by 2 bases and J by 7 bases, with 14 bases between. The CDR3 reads CASSLMGGSIEKLFF. The CDR3 DNA follows: TGTGCCAGCAGTTTAATGGGGGGATCTATTGAAAAACTGTTTTTT.

This clone was detected only a few times. The chain employs TRBV12-5 and TRBJ2-6; TRBD1 is a possible D gene (5 bases). This CDR3 comprises 15 residues. Trimming pared 7 bases from V and 1 base from J, leaving 11 bases between. Germline lookup yields CDR1 LGHNT and CDR2 FRNRAP. CDR3 residues: CASALRGSGANVLTF. In nucleotides, the CDR3 is TGTGCTAGTGCTTTAAGGGGATCTGGGGCCAACGTCCTGACTTTC.

This clone was seen once. J is TRBJ2-1 and V is TRBV4-1; 8 bases are shared with TRBD2. Germline values: CDR1 MGHRA, CDR2 YSYEKL. J lost 9 bases, V lost 1 base, and 5 bases had no gene match. This CDR3 spans 14 amino acids. The CDR3 sequence is CASSQAGLVGEQFF. For the CDR3, the DNA is TGCGCCAGCAGCCAAGCGGGACTAGTTGGTGAGCAGTTCTTC.

The chain joins TRBV4-1 to TRBJ1-1; no clear D. The V end was cut by 1 base, the J end by 2 bases, with 14 bases between. The germline gives CDR1 MGHRA, CDR2 YSYEKL. The CDR3 consists of 16 residues. Here the CDR3 DNA reads TGCGCCAGCAGCCAAGCCTCAATAATTGAAAACACTGAAGCTTTCTTT. Its protein is CASSQASIIENTEAFF.

V is TRBV7-2 and J is TRBJ2-2; D is ambiguous. The germline V gene has CDR1 SGHTA and CDR2 FQGNSA. The CDR3 length is 14 residues. V was trimmed by 6 bases and J by 2 bases, leaving 10 bases between them. CDR3 bases: TGTGCCAGCAGACCGGGCCATAACACCGGGGAGCTGTTTTTT. Its protein is CASRPGHNTGELFF.

The rearrangement links TRBV5-6 to TRBJ1-1; unclear D gene. Germline V gene lookup returns CDR1 SGHDT and CDR2 YYEEEE. Trimming removed 3 bases at V and 11 bases at J, with 17 bases between. The CDR3 is 13 amino acids. The CDR3 protein is CASSSPSSGTAFF. CDR3 sequence (DNA): TGTGCCAGCAGCTCCCCATCAAGTGGCACGGCTTTCTTT.

This clone appeared once. This chain links TRBV30 with TRBJ1-2, with no clear D. Germline V gene data show CDR1 as GTSNPN and CDR2 as SVGIG (reference sequence). The germline V and J ends were trimmed by 0 bases and 4 bases, with 9 bases remaining between them. The CDR3 is 13 residues long. Here the CDR3 reads CAWSVGVGYGYTF. The DNA of the CDR3 is TGTGCCTGGAGTGTGGGAGTGGGCTATGGCTACACCTTC. The complete variable domain, with remaining parts taken from reference TRBV30 and TRBJ1-2, reads SQTIHQWPATLVQPVGSPLSLECTVEGTSNPNLYWYRQAAGRGLQLLFYSVGIGQISSEVPQNLSASRPQDRQFILSSKKLLLSDSGFYLCAWSVGVGYGYTFGSGTRLTVV.

The chain carries TRBV6-5 and TRBJ2-3, with TRBD1 identical over 7 bases. J gave up 10 bases and V 5 bases, and 15 bases lay outside the gene matches. This CDR3 contains 15 residues. The germline CDR1 and CDR2 sequences are MNHEY and SVGAGI. The CDR3 bases are TGTGCCAGCAGTCGTTCGGGACAGTCCTTGTATCCGCAGTATTTT. It is translated as CASSRSGQSLYPQYF.

This chain joins TRBV10-2 and TRBJ2-2; D is ambiguous. CDR1 and CDR2 (germline): WSHSY, SAAADI. V shed 3 bases and J shed 8 bases, with 7 bases lying between them. CDR3 length: 12 residues. The CDR3 is CASSDVVGELFF. The CDR3 bases are TGCGCCAGCAGTGACGTAGTGGGGGAGCTGTTTTTT.

This clone has more than one count but fewer than ten. The V gene is TRBV24-1, the J gene TRBJ1-2; D ambiguous. The germline CDR1 and CDR2 sequences are KGHDR and SFDVKD. V was cut by 1 base and J by 9 bases, with 5 bases left in between. CDR3 size: 11 residues. This CDR3 reads CATSDFGSYTF. Here the CDR3 DNA reads TGTGCCACCAGTGATTTTGGGAGCTACACCTTC.

This clone was detected only once. The rearrangement joins TRBV5-4 to TRBJ2-5; 7 bases match TRBD2. Germline loops: CDR1 SGHNT, CDR2 YYREEE (reference sequence). V lost 1 base, J lost 4 bases, and 1 base stayed unmatched. The CDR3 has 13 amino acids. CDR3 in amino acids: CASSLWGGETQYF. The CDR3 coding sequence is TGTGCCAGCAGCTTGTGGGGGGGAGAGACCCAGTACTTC.

V and J are TRBV27 and TRBJ2-1, with D uncertain. Germline V lookup: CDR1 MNHEY, CDR2 SMNVEV (reference sequence). The V end was cut by 3 bases, the J end by 8 bases, with 11 bases between. The CDR3 loop spans 13 amino acids. This CDR3 reads CASSFRLGDEQFF. The CDR3 bases are TGTGCCAGCAGTTTCCGGTTAGGAGATGAGCAGTTCTTC.

CDR3 in DNA: TGTGCCAGTAGAACAACGGGACATTCTAACTATGGCTACACCTTC. This gives the protein CASRTTGHSNYGYTF. The genes are TRBV19 and TRBJ1-2, with D possibly TRBD1 on 6 matching bases. CDR3 length equals 15 residues. Trimming removed 6 bases at V and 0 bases at J, with 14 bases between. Germline CDR1 LNHDA, CDR2 SQIVND (reference sequence).

In its sample, this clone was seen a few times. V is TRBV5-6 and J is TRBJ2-2; the D is unclear. Trimming pared 3 bases from V and 5 bases from J, leaving 8 bases between. Germline CDR1 is SGHDT and CDR2 is YYEEEE. CDR3 length: 13 amino acids. The CDR3 bases are TGTGCCAGCAGCTACGCGTCTACCGGGGAGCTGTTTTTT. This encodes CASSYASTGELFF.